This paragraph reports one T cell receptor beta chain. Its matching antigen is unknown. This entry comes from a study of Ad26.COV2.S vaccination and SARS-CoV-2 variants. On the study more broadly: In the study, Ad26.COV2.S was injected intramuscularly once, or twice 56 days apart. Study-level points and caveats: Non-spike TCR breadth did not differ much between vaccine and placebo recipients. While placebo recipients had lower spike-specific TCR breadth, vaccine recipients had more. A substantial breadth of spike-specific CD8+ and CD4+ T cell responses after vaccination has been reported.

Measured with immunoSEQ multiplex PCR; TCRdb has only the in-frame clones, and not every one. The repertoire has roughly 320,000 clones, just under 85% of them found once; the top ten carry 2% to 2.5%. This CDR3 has 14 residues. Germline V CDR1 and CDR2: LGHDT, YNNKEL (reference sequence). After removal of 3 bases from V and 4 bases from J, the junction contained 5 bases not matched to a gene. Treatment denoted: around 19 received Ad26.COV2.S at low or high dose, single or two shots; about 5 received placebo; per-sample allocation not given. All samples were drawn on day 63, counting from the first vaccine or placebo injection.

V is TRBV3-1 (or the pseudogene TRBV3-2) and J is TRBJ2-7; 8 nucleotides match TRBD1. The sample was peripheral blood, taken in a trial of Ad26.COV2.S vaccine versus placebo. The receptor was derived from a person aged 18-60 years who received the Ad26.COV2.S COVID-19 vaccine or a placebo. The CDR3 coding sequence is TGTGCCAGCAGCCAGGGACAGGTCGTTTACGAGCAGTACTTC. It translates to CASSQGQVVYEQYF.